This entry lists 32 T cell receptor beta chains sequenced from one sample in a study of cytomegalovirus exposure and HLA in healthy donors. The PCR made use of 60 Vbeta and 13 Jbeta primers. Profiled with immunoSEQ multiplex PCR; TCRdb holds only in-frame clones, not every one. Seen here are some 200,000 clones, 85% to 90% observed once, and the top ten hold over 0.95%. What was sequenced was PBMCs. Source of these receptors: a woman aged 18-29 years in good health and CMV-seronegative.

The chain employs TRBV2 and TRBJ2-3; D gene uncertain. Germline CDR1 reads SNHLY; CDR2 reads FYNNEI. V was trimmed by 8 bases and J by 0 bases, leaving 3 bases between them. CDR3 size: 11 residues. The CDR3 region is CASRSTDTQYF. The CDR3 DNA reads as TGTGCCAGCCGGAGCACAGATACGCAGTATTTT.

This clone was found a few times. The V call is TRBV4-1, the J call TRBJ2-1, with D possibly TRBD1 on 5 matching bases. Germline CDR1 MGHRA, CDR2 YSYEKL. The CDR3 length is 13 residues. Trimming pared 4 bases from V and 9 bases from J, leaving 13 bases between. As DNA, the CDR3 is TGCGCCAGCAGCCGCTTGATTAGGGGTGAGCAGTTCTTC. Protein: CASSRLIRGEQFF.

Turning to this clone: Other nucleotide sequences from this sample produce the same CDR3. The chain carries TRBV13 and TRBJ2-7, with D possibly being TRBD2 (5 bases). Germline loops: CDR1 PRHDT, CDR2 FYEKMQ (reference sequence). This CDR3 region has 13 residues. V was cut by 3 bases and J by 0 bases, with 6 bases left in between. The CDR3 protein is CASSLGSSYEQYF. The CDR3 DNA follows: TGTGCCAGCAGCTTGGGGAGCTCCTACGAGCAGTACTTC.

V gene TRBV20-1 combines with J gene TRBJ1-2; possibly TRBD1 for D (6 bases). Germline loops: CDR1 DFQATT, CDR2 SNEGSKA (reference sequence). The V gene lost 3 bases and the J gene lost 9 bases, with 11 bases spanning the gap. The CDR3 has 11 residues. The CDR3 sequence: CSASPQGSYTF. The CDR3 nucleotides are TGCAGTGCTAGCCCGCAGGGGAGCTACACCTTC.

V gene TRBV5-1 combines with J gene TRBJ1-4, with 7 bases identical to TRBD1. Per germline, CDR1 SGHRS and CDR2 YFSETQ. This CDR3 has 15 amino acids. The ends lost 2 bases at V and 3 bases at J; junction bases unmatched: 4. The CDR3 is CASSLDRVPNEKLFF. CDR3 nucleotides: TGCGCCAGCAGCTTAGACAGGGTCCCTAATGAAAAACTGTTTTTT.

This clone was seen once. Relative to the germline gene, one junction end is altered; a read error may explain this. V and J are TRBV27 and TRBJ2-7; D perhaps matches TRBD1 (6 bases). CDR1 and CDR2 from the germline V gene are MNHEY and SMNVEV (reference sequence). The CDR3 sequence is 16 residues long. CDR3 sequence: CTSSHQTGKLSYEQYF. CDR3 in DNA: TGTACCAGCAGTCACCAGACAGGAAAACTCTCCTACGAGCAGTACTTC.

The chain is built from TRBV10-1 and TRBJ2-1; 12 positions agree with TRBD2. CDR1 is WNHNN and CDR2 is SYGVQD in the germline V gene (reference sequence). V dropped 2 bases and J dropped 4; count of bases not matched to a gene: 0. CDR3 length: 15 residues. The CDR3, as DNA: TGCGCCAGCAGTGAGCTAGCGGGGGGGTACAATGAGCAGTTCTTC. It codes for CASSELAGGYNEQFF.

V gene TRBV6-1 combines with J gene TRBJ2-4; 7 nucleotides agree with TRBD1. The V gene's germline CDR1 is MNHNS and CDR2 SASEGT. V shed 7 bases and J 4 bases; nucleotides not matched to a gene: 4. The CDR3 runs 13 residues. The CDR3 nucleotides are TGTGCCAGCACCACGGGACAGAAAAACATTCAGTACTTC. It encodes CASTTGQKNIQYF.

The CDR3 loop reads CASSPGQRQETQYF. CDR3 nucleotide sequence: TGTGCCAGCTCACCCGGACAGAGACAAGAGACCCAGTACTTC. This chain uses TRBV7-9 with TRBJ2-5; weak D call: TRBD1 (6 bases). There are 14 residues in the CDR3. The germline V gene has CDR1 SEHNR and CDR2 FQNEAQ (reference sequence). V was trimmed by 8 bases and J by 2 bases, leaving 15 bases between them.

In its sample, this clone was seen a few times. This chain connects TRBV7-6 to TRBJ1-1, with a weak D call TRBD1 (6 bases). Germline assignment: CDR1 SGHVS and CDR2 FNYEAQ. The germline V and J ends were trimmed by 5 bases and 2 bases, with 18 bases remaining between them. The CDR3 is 16 amino acids. The CDR3 DNA sequence: TGTGCCAGCAGCCCCAGCTTGGGGGCGAGAAACACTGAAGCTTTCTTT. Its protein is CASSPSLGARNTEAFF. Together with reference TRBV7-6 and TRBJ1-1, the CDR3 gives the full variable domain: GAGVSQSPRYKVTKRGQDVALRCDPISGHVSLYWYRQALGQGPEFLTYFNYEAQQDKSGLPNDRFSAERPEGSISTLTIQRTEQRDSAMYRCASSPSLGARNTEAFFGQGTRLTVV.

J is TRBJ2-1 and V is TRBV11-3, with unresolved D. The CDR3 runs to 14 residues. Per the germline V gene, CDR1 is SGHNT and CDR2 is YENEEA. The V end was cut by 1 base, the J end by 6 bases, with 10 bases between. The CDR3 nucleotides read TGTGCCAGCAGCTTAGTACACGCCCGCAATGAGCAGTTCTTC. It codes for CASSLVHARNEQFF.

This clone has a single count. V and J are TRBV7-2 and TRBJ2-7; 8 bases agree with TRBD1. Germline V gene lookup returns CDR1 SGHTA and CDR2 FQGNSA. The CDR3 is 14 residues long. The trim removed 4 bases at V and 5 bases at J, leaving 7 bases unmatched. CDR3 amino acids: CASSSRTGYDEQYF. The CDR3 nucleotides are TGTGCCAGCAGCTCAAGGACAGGGTATGACGAGCAGTACTTC.

The chain couples TRBV9 to TRBJ2-2; 7 bases match TRBD2. This CDR3 region has 17 residues. Germline V gene lookup returns CDR1 SGDLS and CDR2 YYNGEE. V lost 4 bases and J lost 1; bases outside the gene matches: 10. The CDR3 loop reads CASSPGSLAVNTGELFF. The CDR3, as DNA: TGTGCCAGCAGCCCAGGTTCGCTAGCGGTGAACACCGGGGAGCTGTTTTTT.

This clone was observed once. This sequence joins TRBV29-1 and TRBJ2-4; TRBD1 agrees at 12 bases. The CDR3 has 14 amino acids. The V gene end was trimmed by 5 bases and the J gene end by 8 bases; junction bases not matched to a gene: 7. Germline V CDR1 and CDR2: SQVTM, ANQGSEA. CDR3 sequence reads: CSVFRDRGPDIQYF. CDR3 coding DNA: TGCAGCGTTTTCCGGGACAGGGGGCCGGACATTCAGTACTTC. The full variable domain, completed using reference TRBV29-1 and TRBJ2-4, is SAVISQKPSRDICQRGTSLTIQCQVDSQVTMMFWYRQQPGQSLTLIATANQGSEATYESGFVIDKFPISRPNLTFSTLTVSNMSPEDSSIYLCSVFRDRGPDIQYFGAGTRLSVL.

The V and J genes are TRBV5-1 and TRBJ2-1; 14 bases map to TRBD2. CDR1 and CDR2 (germline): SGHRS, YFSETQ. The CDR3 loop spans 19 amino acids. J was trimmed by 5 bases and V by 4 bases; bases with no gene match: 14. The CDR3 protein is CASSRTTRTSGGRHNEQFF. CDR3 sequence (DNA): TGCGCCAGCAGCCGAACAACCCGGACTAGCGGGGGGCGGCACAATGAGCAGTTCTTC.

The V gene is TRBV18, the J gene TRBJ1-2; 8 nucleotides match TRBD1. Germline V gene sequence: CDR1 KGHSH, CDR2 LQKENI. With V trimmed by 2 bases and J by 2 bases, 4 bases remained unmatched. The CDR3 has 15 amino acids. Here the CDR3 reads CASSPGTGRNYGYTF. As DNA, the CDR3 is TGTGCCAGCTCACCAGGGACAGGACGCAACTATGGCTACACCTTC. Variable domain in full (rest from reference TRBV18 and TRBJ1-2): NAGVMQNPRHLVRRRGQEARLRCSPMKGHSHVYWYRQLPEEGLKFMVYLQKENIIDESGMPKERFSAEFPKEGPSILRIQQVVRGDSAAYFCASSPGTGRNYGYTFGSGTRLTVV.

This rearrangement joins TRBV4-1 to TRBJ2-1; 8 bases agree with TRBD1. V was pared by 2 bases and J by 4 bases, with 4 bases of the junction left unmatched. The CDR3 totals 15 residues. Germline V gives CDR1 MGHRA, CDR2 YSYEKL. CDR3 DNA: TGCGCCAGCAGCCAACAGGGGGCCGGGTACAATGAGCAGTTCTTC. Encoded protein: CASSQQGAGYNEQFF.

The chain recombines TRBV7-3 with TRBJ2-1; TRBD2 agrees at 14 bases. Per germline, CDR1 SGHTA and CDR2 FQGTGA. Trimming removed 5 bases from V and 8 bases from J; junction bases left unmatched: 8. The CDR3 is 16 amino acids. The CDR3 DNA reads as TGTGCCAGCAGCCGGGGGACTAGCGGGAGCATGGATGAGCAGTTCTTC. This codes for CASSRGTSGSMDEQFF.

The chain is built from TRBV21-1 and TRBJ2-3; the table assigns TRBD1, which was not confirmed against the DNA. TRBV21-1 is a pseudogene locus. The CDR3 is 16 residues long. The CDR3 here is CASSANRDRDTDTQYF. CDR3 nucleotides: TGTGCCAGCAGCGCAAACCGGGACAGGGACACAGATACGCAGTATTTT.

This clone has more than one count but fewer than ten. The CDR3 DNA reads as TGTGCCAGCAGTTGGGGAGCCCTTCAGCCCCAGCATTTT. This translates into CASSWGALQPQHF. The rearrangement links TRBV6-5 to TRBJ1-5; unclear D gene. V shed 4 bases and J shed 6 bases, with 10 bases lying between them. The length of the CDR3 is 13 residues. Per germline, CDR1 MNHEY and CDR2 SVGAGI.

The chain uses TRBV7-2 and TRBJ1-1; possible D gene TRBD1, 6 bases. Germline V lookup: CDR1 SGHTA, CDR2 FQGNSA. The CDR3 has 13 residues. Trimming shortened V by 5 bases and J by 0 bases, and 7 bases separated the two germline ends. CDR3 region: CASSGQLNTEAFF. The CDR3 DNA is TGTGCCAGCAGCGGACAGCTGAACACTGAAGCTTTCTTT.

The chain joins TRBV5-4 to TRBJ2-2; D gene unclear. The CDR3 has 13 residues. V lost 0 bases to trimming and J lost 4 bases, with 4 bases between them. Germline loops: CDR1 SGHNT, CDR2 YYREEE (reference sequence). This chain's CDR3 is CASSLDGTGELFF. CDR3 coding DNA: TGTGCCAGCAGCTTGGACGGCACCGGGGAGCTGTTTTTT.

The chain uses TRBV7-2 and TRBJ2-7; TRBD2 is a possible D gene (5 bases). The V end was cut by 1 base, the J end by 1 base, with 17 bases between. Looked up from germline, CDR1 is SGHTA and CDR2 is FQGNSA. The CDR3 is 17 residues long. Written as DNA, the CDR3 is TGTGCCAGCAGCTTAGGTCTTCCGGGGTTCAGGTCCTACGAGCAGTACTTC. Encoded protein: CASSLGLPGFRSYEQYF.

The genes are TRBV5-1 and TRBJ1-2, with D hard to call. Deletions cut 0 bases from V and 6 bases from J, with 12 bases between. The V gene's germline CDR1 is SGHRS and CDR2 YFSETQ. CDR3 length: 14 residues. Here the CDR3 reads CASSLAARGDGYTF. The CDR3 DNA reads as TGCGCCAGCAGCTTGGCCGCCAGAGGTGATGGCTACACCTTC.

This clone turned up a few times. This rearrangement joins TRBV4-3 to TRBJ2-2, with D possibly being TRBD1 (6 bases). V lost 0 bases and J lost 8, with 13 bases in between. The CDR3 sequence is 15 residues long. Germline CDR1 LGHNA, CDR2 YSLEER. CDR3 residues: CASSQDQGPPGELFF. The CDR3 DNA reads as TGCGCCAGCAGCCAAGATCAGGGGCCGCCGGGGGAGCTGTTTTTT.

The chain links TRBV4-3 to TRBJ2-1, with TRBD1 matching 11 bases. V lost 0 bases and J lost 6; bases outside the gene matches: 4. The CDR3 runs 16 residues. From germline, CDR1 is LGHNA and CDR2 YSLEER. The CDR3 region has the DNA TGCGCCAGCAGCCAAGATGAGGGGACAGGGGGCAATGAGCAGTTCTTC. It specifies CASSQDEGTGGNEQFF.

This sequence joins TRBV19 and TRBJ1-4, with D perhaps matching TRBD1 (6 bases). The ends were cut back, 5 bases at V and 7 bases at J, with 17 bases in the middle. The CDR3 is made up of 15 amino acids. In germline, CDR1 is LNHDA, CDR2 SQIVND (reference sequence). CDR3 amino acids: CASSPHLGTLEKLFF. CDR3 DNA: TGTGCCAGTAGTCCCCATCTGGGGACACTTGAAAAACTGTTTTTT.

This clone was detected only once. The V and J genes are TRBV10-2 and TRBJ2-7, with 13 bases that match TRBD2. Unmatched junction bases numbered 8, after V lost 6 bases and J lost 3 bases. Germline CDR1 and CDR2: WSHSY and SAAADI. There are 16 residues in the CDR3. CDR3 amino acids: CASSGTSGATLYEQYF. CDR3 nucleotide sequence: TGCGCCAGCAGCGGGACTAGCGGGGCCACTCTCTACGAGCAGTACTTC.

This chain joins TRBV4-1 and TRBJ2-6, with TRBD1 matching 9 bases. This CDR3 comprises 17 residues. Trimming removed 2 bases from V and 4 bases from J; junction bases left unmatched: 6. Germline loops: CDR1 MGHRA, CDR2 YSYEKL. The CDR3 loop is CASSQRGQGSGANVLTF. The DNA for the CDR3 is TGCGCCAGCAGCCAAAGGGGACAGGGATCCGGGGCCAACGTCCTGACTTTC.

The chain couples TRBV6-5 to TRBJ2-7; TRBD1 aligns across 7 bases. The germline V gene encodes CDR1 MNHEY and CDR2 SVGAGI. The CDR3 loop spans 14 amino acids. V lost 5 bases and J lost 2; bases outside the gene matches: 6. As DNA, the CDR3 is TGTGCCAGCAGTAGGGGACAGTTTCCCTACGAGCAGTACTTC. It translates to CASSRGQFPYEQYF.

The rearrangement links TRBV6-6 to TRBJ2-3; 7 nucleotides match TRBD1. Losses at the gene ends were 5 bases for V and 3 bases for J; bases not matched to a gene: 8. Per the germline V gene, CDR1 is MNHNY and CDR2 is SVGAGI (reference sequence). The CDR3 sequence is 15 residues long. The CDR3 region has the DNA TGTGCCAGCAGTAAACAGGGGAAAGGAACAGATACGCAGTATTTT. Its translation: CASSKQGKGTDTQYF.

V usage is TRBV2 and J usage is TRBJ2-1, with 12 bases lining up with TRBD2. V was clipped by 3 bases and J by 5 bases; unmatched bases: 2. Germline V gives CDR1 SNHLY, CDR2 FYNNEI. The CDR3 extends over 15 amino acids. The CDR3 region has the DNA TGTGCCAGCAGTGATAGGACTAGCGGGAACAATGAGCAGTTCTTC. Translating it yields CASSDRTSGNNEQFF.